This section outlines one T cell receptor (beta chain) sequence together with its context. No antigen is known for it. DNA was extracted from unsorted cell suspensions stored frozen. These data belong to a study of immune cell composition in non-small cell lung cancer. Overall study context: Histologic subtype was mainly adenocarcinoma or squamous cell carcinoma. Findings and limits, study-wide: Squamous lung tumours showed higher top 10 clone scores and clonality than adenocarcinomas. Smoking pack-years did not significantly correlate with tumour TCR-beta clonality.

The V gene's germline CDR1 is MDHEN and CDR2 SYDVKM. CDR3 size: 16 residues. V lost 3 bases and J lost 1; bases outside the gene matches: 3. Measured with immunoSEQ multiplex PCR; TCRdb has only the in-frame clones, and not every one. The sample has around 9,100 clones, around four fifths seen once. The sequence derives from a human donor with non-small cell lung cancer. Sequencing used lung tumor tissue. V usage is TRBV28 and J usage is TRBJ1-5, with TRBD1 identical over 10 bases. CDR3 sequence: CASSFWTGGSNQPQHF. The CDR3 bases are TGTGCCAGCAGTTTTTGGACAGGGGGAAGCAATCAGCCCCAGCATTTT.